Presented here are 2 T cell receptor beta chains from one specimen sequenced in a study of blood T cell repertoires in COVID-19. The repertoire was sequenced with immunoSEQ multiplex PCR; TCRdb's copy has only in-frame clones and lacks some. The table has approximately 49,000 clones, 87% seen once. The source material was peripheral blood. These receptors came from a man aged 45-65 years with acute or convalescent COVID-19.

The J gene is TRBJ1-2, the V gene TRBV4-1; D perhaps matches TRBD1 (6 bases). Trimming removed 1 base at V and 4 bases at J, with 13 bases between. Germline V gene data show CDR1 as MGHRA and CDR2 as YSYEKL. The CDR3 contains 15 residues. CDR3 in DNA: TGCGCCAGCAGCCAAGCCTATACAGGGTCCTATGGCTACACCTTC. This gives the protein CASSQAYTGSYGYTF.

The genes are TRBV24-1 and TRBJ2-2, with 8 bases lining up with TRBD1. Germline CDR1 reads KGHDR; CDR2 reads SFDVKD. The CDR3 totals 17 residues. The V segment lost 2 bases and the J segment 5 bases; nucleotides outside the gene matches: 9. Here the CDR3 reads CATSDSPGQGDTGELFF. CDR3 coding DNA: TGTGCCACCAGTGATTCCCCCGGACAGGGTGATACCGGGGAGCTGTTTTTT.